Below, one T cell receptor beta chain is given with its context. The source of the sample is a study of CD8+ T cells in alopecia areata. Extracted from the samples, RNA was reverse transcribed into cDNA to serve as the sequencing template. The data were produced by immunoSEQ multiplex PCR, yet TCRdb's version contains in-frame clones alone and is incomplete. The repertoire holds about 120,000 clones, with roughly 68% as singletons. V lost 3 bases and J lost 4, with 9 bases in between. Germline-derived CDR1 and CDR2 are SQVTM and ANQGSEA. This CDR3 comprises 13 residues. Sequenced material: CD4+ T cells sorted from blood. The chain recombines TRBV29-1 with TRBJ2-2, with D unresolved. The receptor's source is a human donor in good health. The CDR3 spells CSVDGTATGELFF. The CDR3, as DNA: TGCAGCGTTGACGGCACAGCCACCGGGGAGCTGTTTTTT.